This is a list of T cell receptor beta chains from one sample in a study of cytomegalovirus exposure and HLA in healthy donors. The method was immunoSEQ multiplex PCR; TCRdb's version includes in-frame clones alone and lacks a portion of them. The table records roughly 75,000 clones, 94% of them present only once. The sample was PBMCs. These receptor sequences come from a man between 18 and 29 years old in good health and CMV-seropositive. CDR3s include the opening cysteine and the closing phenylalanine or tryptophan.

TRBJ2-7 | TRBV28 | CASSPPGQGLSGYEQYF
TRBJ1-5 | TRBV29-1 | CSARGGGNQPQHF
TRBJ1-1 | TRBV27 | CASSPGTGRTEAFF
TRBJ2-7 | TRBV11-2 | CASSRDRTYEQYF
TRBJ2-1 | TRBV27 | CASSHTSGYEQFF
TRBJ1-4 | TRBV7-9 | CASSSDRGNEKLFF
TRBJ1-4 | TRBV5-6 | CASSLMDRGEKLFF
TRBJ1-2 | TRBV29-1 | CSVEGGTWGYTF
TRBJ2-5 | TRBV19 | CASTRSGRAWETQYF
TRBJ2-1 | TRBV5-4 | CASSRGLAGGSYNEQFF
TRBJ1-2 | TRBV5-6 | CASSPTGDYGYTF
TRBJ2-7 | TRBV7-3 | CASSLNRGSYEQYF
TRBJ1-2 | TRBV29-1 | CSVEGSGRGYGYTF
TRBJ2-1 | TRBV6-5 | CAVRTSGYNEQFF
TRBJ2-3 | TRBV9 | CASSDRDRVTDTQYF
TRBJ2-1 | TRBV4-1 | CASSFTGTSVVQFF
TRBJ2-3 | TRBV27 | CASSLTLSPTRTQYF
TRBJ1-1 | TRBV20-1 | CSAGRGSQAFF
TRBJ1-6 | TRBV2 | CASSEDQGGYNSPLHF
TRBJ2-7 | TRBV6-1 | CASSEATSGSHEQYF
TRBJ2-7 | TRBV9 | CASSSTTGSYEQYF
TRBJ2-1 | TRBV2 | CASSRTSGPYNEQFF
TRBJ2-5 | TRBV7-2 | CASTRGESTQETQYF
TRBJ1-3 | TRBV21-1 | CASIRGRNTIYF
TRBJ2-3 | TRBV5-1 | CASSWRTGGYGLAGGTDTQYF
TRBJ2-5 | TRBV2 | CASGGVQETQYF
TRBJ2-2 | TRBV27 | CASRIGVSAGELFF
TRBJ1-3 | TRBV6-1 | CASSERGGGNTIYF
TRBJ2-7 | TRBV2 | CASNTPAGELITSYEQYF
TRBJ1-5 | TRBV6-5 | CASGSDRVEQPQHF
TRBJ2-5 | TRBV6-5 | CASSGLAGGQETQYF
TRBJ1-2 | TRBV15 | CATSRDVPGGGGYTF
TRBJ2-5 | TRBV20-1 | CSAQGKETQYF
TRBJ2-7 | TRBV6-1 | CASSEAYGSSYEQYF
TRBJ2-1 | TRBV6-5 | CASRTGLAGANEQFF
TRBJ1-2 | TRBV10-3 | CAISDGTRDYGYTF
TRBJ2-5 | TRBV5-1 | CASSLSLAGSQETQYF